One and the same sample provided the 2 T cell receptor beta chains below, sequenced in a study of blood T cell repertoires in COVID-19 (dated by TCRdb to the early 2020s). Library preparation was by the immunoSEQ multiplex PCR assay. Entries here come from immuneACCESS through TCRdb and include only in-frame sequences with V and J called. Some clones fail to appear in such tables; in the studies checked, an unresolved V gene covers under half of the shortfall, and the cause of the remainder is unknown. This sample lists 400,000 or so clones; around nine tenths were detected once. The top ten clonotypes cover about 3% of the sample. Sequencing was done on a sample of peripheral blood. The receptors derive from a human donor in a cohort sampled during active COVID-19.

The chain recombines TRBV18 with TRBJ1-4; the match to TRBD1 covers 7 bases. The V gene's germline CDR1 is KGHSH and CDR2 LQKENI. The J segment lost 5 bases and the V segment lost 6 bases, leaving 6 bases of the junction unmatched. This CDR3 is built from 14 residues. Written as DNA, the CDR3 is TGTGCCAGCTCTCGGGACAGTGGGAATGAAAAACTGTTTTTT. Translating it yields CASSRDSGNEKLFF. The full variable domain, with the rest looked up from reference TRBV18 and TRBJ1-4, is NAGVMQNPRHLVRRRGQEARLRCSPMKGHSHVYWYRQLPEEGLKFMVYLQKENIIDESGMPKERFSAEFPKEGPSILRIQQVVRGDSAAYFCASSRDSGNEKLFFGSGTQLSVL.

The chain is built from TRBV3-1 (or the pseudogene TRBV3-2) and TRBJ2-5; TRBD2 matches 8 bases. The CDR3 is 13 residues long. Germline V gene sequence: CDR1 LGHDT, CDR2 YNNKEL (reference sequence). V dropped 3 bases and J dropped 7; count of bases not matched to a gene: 4. CDR3 protein: CASSHGGAATQYF. Written as DNA, the CDR3 is TGTGCCAGCAGCCACGGGGGGGCCGCGACCCAGTACTTC.